What follows are 19 T cell receptor beta chains derived from one specimen sequenced in a study of blood T cell repertoires in COVID-19. The table came from immunoSEQ multiplex PCR; TCRdb's copy has only in-frame clones and leaves some out. The table records some 460,000 clones, roughly 87% of them present only once. Source material: PBMCs or T cells enriched from blood (not recorded which). These receptors all come from a woman younger than 30 who had recovered from COVID-19.

The V and J genes are TRBV2 and TRBJ1-1, with a tentative D call TRBD1 (5 bases). Trimming took 6 bases from V and 5 from J, leaving 13 bases between them. Germline V gene sequence: CDR1 SNHLY, CDR2 FYNNEI. This CDR3 has 13 amino acids. The CDR3 protein is CASRRMGGTEAFF. For the CDR3, the DNA is TGTGCCAGCAGACGGATGGGGGGTACTGAAGCTTTCTTT.

The chain uses TRBV3-1 (or the pseudogene TRBV3-2) and TRBJ1-6; D might be TRBD1 (5 bases). The germline V and J ends were trimmed by 1 base and 7 bases, with 8 bases remaining between them. The CDR3 runs to 14 residues. Germline values: CDR1 LGHDT, CDR2 YNNKEL (reference sequence). DNA for the CDR3: TGTGCCAGCAGCCAAGCCAGGGTAAATTCACCCCTCCACTTT. This encodes CASSQARVNSPLHF.

The J gene is TRBJ1-2, the V gene TRBV15; D is unresolved. V dropped 0 bases and J dropped 8 bases, with 10 bases sitting between them. CDR3 length: 13 residues. CDR1 is LNHNV and CDR2 is YYDKDF in the germline V gene (reference sequence). The CDR3 is CATSRESNWGYTF. The CDR3 DNA follows: TGTGCCACCAGCAGAGAGAGTAACTGGGGCTACACCTTC.

This clone is a singleton in its sample. This chain joins TRBV30 and TRBJ1-4; D remains unclear. The CDR3 contains 14 residues. V lost 7 bases, J lost 5 bases, and 17 bases lay in between. Germline V gene sequence: CDR1 GTSNPN, CDR2 SVGIG (reference sequence). DNA of the CDR3: TGTGCCTACTACCCGACGGAGTCAAATGAAAAACTGTTTTTT. This translates into CAYYPTESNEKLFF. The full variable domain, rest sourced from reference TRBV30 and TRBJ1-4, is SQTIHQWPATLVQPVGSPLSLECTVEGTSNPNLYWYRQAAGRGLQLLFYSVGIGQISSEVPQNLSASRPQDRQFILSSKKLLLSDSGFYLCAYYPTESNEKLFFGSGTQLSVL.

The chain has TRBV28 and TRBJ1-3; possibly TRBD1 for D (5 bases). Germline CDR1 MDHEN, CDR2 SYDVKM. V lost 5 bases to trimming and J lost 3 bases, with 14 bases between them. CDR3 length: 15 residues. CDR3 in amino acids: CASSMGLTNGNTIYF. The CDR3 coding sequence is TGTGCCAGCAGTATGGGACTTACTAATGGAAACACCATATATTTT.

The chain couples TRBV3-1 (or the pseudogene TRBV3-2) to TRBJ1-2; 9 positions match TRBD1. J gave up 5 bases and V 4 bases, and 14 bases lay outside the gene matches. This CDR3 contains 17 residues. Germline assignment: CDR1 LGHDT and CDR2 YNNKEL (reference sequence). CDR3 DNA: TGTGCCAGCAGCCCCTGGACAGGGGCCTCGACCCCTTATGGCTACACCTTC. Its protein product is CASSPWTGASTPYGYTF.

The chain links TRBV4-1 to TRBJ1-2; 9 bases map to TRBD1. The germline CDR1 and CDR2 sequences are MGHRA and YSYEKL. The CDR3 spans 14 residues. The ends lost 3 bases at V and 6 bases at J; junction bases unmatched: 5. The CDR3 bases are TGCGCCAGCAGCCAGGGGACAGGGAGAGATGGCTACACCTTC. As protein: CASSQGTGRDGYTF.

As concerns this clone: The same CDR3 can be traced to other DNA sequences in this sample. The CDR3 region is CASSSGQGGGYTF. CDR3 nucleotide sequence: TGTGCCAGCAGTTCCGGACAGGGGGGCGGCTACACCTTC. V is TRBV6-5 and J is TRBJ1-2; 10 bases line up with TRBD1. Per the germline V gene, CDR1 is MNHEY and CDR2 is SVGAGI. Trimming took 4 bases from V and 8 from J; bases not matched to a gene: 4. This CDR3 region has 13 residues.

The rearrangement uses TRBV6-6 and TRBJ1-5; D uncertain. Germline CDR1 is MNHNY and CDR2 is SVGAGI (reference sequence). V gave up 4 bases and J gave up 0 bases, with 10 bases separating them. This CDR3 has 15 residues. The CDR3 spells CASSLTLDSNQPQHF. In nucleotides, the CDR3 is TGTGCCAGCAGTTTGACGCTAGATAGCAATCAGCCCCAGCATTTT.

CDR3 DNA sequence: TGTGCCAGCAGCTTAGACCAAGCTGGCTACACCTTC. Its translation: CASSLDQAGYTF. This sequence joins TRBV7-9 and TRBJ1-2; D not resolved. The CDR3 is 12 residues long. Trimming stripped 1 base from V and 7 bases from J, with 7 bases between. CDR1 SEHNR and CDR2 FQNEAQ come from the germline V gene (reference sequence). Together with reference TRBV7-9 and TRBJ1-2, the CDR3 gives the full variable domain: DTGVSQNPRHKITKRGQNVTFRCDPISEHNRLYWYRQTLGQGPEFLTYFQNEAQLEKSRLLSDRFSAERPKGSFSTLEIQRTEQGDSAMYLCASSLDQAGYTFGSGTRLTVV.

This rearrangement joins TRBV2 to TRBJ1-1; TRBD1 aligns across 11 bases. This CDR3 is built from 14 residues. Trimming cost V 8 bases and J 3 bases; bases outside gene matches: 5. Looked up from germline, CDR1 is SNHLY and CDR2 is FYNNEI. The CDR3: CASSGTGGHTEAFF. DNA for the CDR3: TGTGCCAGCTCCGGGACAGGGGGTCACACTGAAGCTTTCTTT.

V and J are TRBV5-1 and TRBJ2-3; 13 nucleotides agree with TRBD2. V shed 5 bases and J 6 bases; nucleotides not matched to a gene: 9. The CDR3 is 16 residues long. Germline-derived CDR1 and CDR2 are SGHRS and YFSETQ. CDR3 amino acids: CASRHLLAGGRDTQYF. The CDR3 nucleotides read TGCGCCAGCAGACACTTACTAGCGGGGGGGCGGGATACGCAGTATTTT.

The rearrangement uses TRBV4-1 and TRBJ1-4; D may be TRBD1 (6 bases). Per the germline V gene, CDR1 is MGHRA and CDR2 is YSYEKL. CDR3 length: 14 amino acids. The V and J ends lost 6 bases and 5 bases respectively, with 13 bases between them. CDR3 residues: CASSSGTSNEKLFF. The CDR3 DNA reads as TGCGCCAGCAGTTCCGGGACATCGAATGAAAAACTGTTTTTT.

The chain couples TRBV7-8 to TRBJ1-1, with D possibly TRBD1 on 6 matching bases. The V and J ends lost 3 bases and 8 bases respectively, with 19 bases between them. This CDR3 spans 15 amino acids. CDR1 and CDR2 from the germline V gene are SGHVS and FQNEAQ. DNA for the CDR3: TGTGCCAGCAGCTTTACGTCCGGGACCCAGGGGGAAGCTTTCTTT. Translation gives CASSFTSGTQGEAFF.

The V call is TRBV9, the J call TRBJ2-3; the match to TRBD2 covers 9 bases. The CDR3 runs 15 residues. With 6 bases clipped from V and 2 bases from J, the junction kept 7 bases outside the gene matches. Germline values: CDR1 SGDLS, CDR2 YYNGEE. CDR3 DNA sequence: TGTGCCAGCACCAGGCTAGCGGGGCCCACAGATACGCAGTATTTT. This gives the protein CASTRLAGPTDTQYF.

The V and J genes are TRBV28 and TRBJ1-5, with D perhaps TRBD1 (5 bases). The CDR3 sequence is 15 residues long. CDR1 and CDR2 (germline): MDHEN, SYDVKM. Trimming pared 7 bases from V and 2 bases from J, leaving 15 bases between. CDR3 sequence (DNA): TGTGCCAGCATTCCCATCGGCAGGGGCAATCAGCCCCAGCATTTT. This sequence encodes CASIPIGRGNQPQHF.

V is TRBV2 and J is TRBJ1-4; TRBD1 agrees at 7 bases. With V trimmed by 5 bases and J by 4 bases, 7 bases remained unmatched. The CDR3 covers 15 residues. Germline V gene sequence: CDR1 SNHLY, CDR2 FYNNEI. The CDR3 DNA sequence: TGTGCCAGCAGTACCCTAGGGGGCTATAATGAAAAACTGTTTTTT. Translation gives CASSTLGGYNEKLFF.

The chain has TRBV19 and TRBJ2-3; D might be TRBD1 (6 bases). CDR1 and CDR2 from the germline V gene are LNHDA and SQIVND (reference sequence). This CDR3 spans 21 amino acids. Between the trimmed V and J ends, which lost 7 bases and 2 bases, there was a span of 34 bases. CDR3 protein: CASNGDLGPGVATGHTDTQYF. The CDR3 DNA reads TGTGCCAGTAACGGGGACCTGGGGCCCGGGGTCGCAACAGGGCACACAGATACGCAGTATTTT.

V gene TRBV7-8 combines with J gene TRBJ2-7, with 10 bases lining up with TRBD1. The CDR3 has 14 residues. V was clipped by 5 bases and J by 4 bases; unmatched bases: 5. Germline assignment: CDR1 SGHVS and CDR2 FQNEAQ. The CDR3 coding sequence is TGTGCCAGCAGCCCCGGACAGGGGGTGTACGAGCAGTACTTC. Residues: CASSPGQGVYEQYF.